Sequencing of this T cell receptor beta chain was carried out in a study of T cells after yellow fever vaccination. Comment on this clonotype: Its antigen is currently unknown.

General study results and limits: Reappearing after the booster were most of the clones from primary vaccination (less than 97% CD4, about 88% CD8). The secondary response peaked faster, at day 5 versus 15, but was weaker. CD4 and CD8 compartments shared a small share of clonotypes.

TCRdb re-called the 5' RACE reads through MiXCR, storing one row per CDR3 protein. The table records some 300,000 distinct CDR3 sequences, over 8.5% of them present only once. The sequenced sample was CD4+ T cells sorted from PBMCs, obtained 45 days after the yellow fever booster vaccination. The TCR sequence derives from a man aged 18 to 30 who received the YFV17D yellow fever vaccine.

The CDR3 sequence is CASRPGQGFDEQFF. DNA of the CDR3: TGTGCCAGCAGGCCGGGACAGGGGTTCGATGAGCAGTTCTTC. The chain has TRBV2 and TRBJ2-1; 10 nucleotides agree with TRBD1. Germline assignment: CDR1 SNHLY and CDR2 FYNNEI. The CDR3 has 14 amino acids. V shed 6 bases, J shed 8 bases, and the junction held 7 bases outside the gene matches.